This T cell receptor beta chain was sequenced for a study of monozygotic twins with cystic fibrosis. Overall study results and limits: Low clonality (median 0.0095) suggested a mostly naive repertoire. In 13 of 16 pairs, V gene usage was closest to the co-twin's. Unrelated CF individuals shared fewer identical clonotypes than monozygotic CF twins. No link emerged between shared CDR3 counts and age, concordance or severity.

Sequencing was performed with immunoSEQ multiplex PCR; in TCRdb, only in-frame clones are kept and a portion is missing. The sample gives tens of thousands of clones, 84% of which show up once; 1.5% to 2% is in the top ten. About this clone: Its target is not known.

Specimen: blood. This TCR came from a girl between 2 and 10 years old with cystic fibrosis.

Written as DNA, the CDR3 is TGTGCCAGCAGCGTAGAACAGGGGTACGAGCAGTACTTC. It codes for CASSVEQGYEQYF. The J gene is TRBJ2-7, the V gene TRBV9; 7 positions match TRBD1. The trim removed 0 bases at V and 4 bases at J, leaving 1 base unmatched. The CDR3 contains 13 residues. CDR1 and CDR2 (germline): SGDLS, YYNGEE.